The rows below give T cell receptor beta chains drawn from one sample of a study of memory CD4+ T cells and cytomegalovirus serostatus. The data were produced by immunoSEQ multiplex PCR, yet TCRdb's version contains in-frame clones alone and is incomplete. Here the sample spans about 61,000 clones, roughly 80% being singletons. The sequencing input was memory CD4+ T cells from blood. The origin of the receptors is an adult in good health and CMV-seronegative. The CDR3 runs from the conserved cysteine through the conserved F or W. A D gene is named only where the DNA matches it firmly. Part of the rows lack a size; the others show once, few, many or a class for expanded clones.

D | size | J | V | CDR3 | DNA
TRBD2 | . | TRBJ2-1 | TRBV7-9 | CASSLTSAYNEQFF | TGTGCCAGCAGCCTTACTAGCGCCTACAATGAGCAGTTCTTC
. | . | TRBJ2-5 | TRBV2 | CASRDNRDQETQYF | TGTGCCAGCAGGGATAACAGGGACCAAGAGACCCAGTACTTC
. | . | TRBJ1-2 | TRBV13 | CASSLRGDGYTF | TGTGCCAGCAGCTTGAGGGGAGATGGCTACACCTTC
. | . | TRBJ1-2 | TRBV28 | CASSPPGGIGGYTF | TGTGCCAGCAGTCCCCCGGGAGGCATTGGCGGCTACACCTTC
TRBD2 | . | TRBJ2-5 | TRBV18 | CASSPAASGEETQYF | TGTGCCAGCTCTCCAGCGGCTAGCGGGGAAGAGACCCAGTACTTC
. | . | TRBJ1-1 | TRBV7-9 | CASSINVEGTEAFF | TGTGCCAGCAGCATCAATGTCGAGGGTACTGAAGCTTTCTTT
TRBD2 | . | TRBJ2-5 | TRBV2 | CASGFLAGGETQYF | TGTGCCAGCGGTTTCCTAGCGGGAGGGGAGACCCAGTACTTC
TRBD2 | . | TRBJ2-1 | TRBV28 | CASSYEREEFF | TGTGCCAGCAGTTACGAGCGGGAGGAGTTCTTC
. | . | TRBJ1-1 | TRBV5-1 | CASSLQGMNTEAFF | TGCGCCAGCAGCTTACAGGGCATGAACACTGAAGCTTTCTTT
TRBD2 | medium-sized | TRBJ2-1 | TRBV11-2 | CASSPLAGPRHNEQFF | TGTGCCAGCAGCCCTTTAGCGGGTCCTCGGCACAATGAGCAGTTCTTC
. | . | TRBJ1-3 | TRBV18 | CASSPPGRAAGNTIYF | TGTGCCAGCTCACCACCCGGCAGGGCAGCAGGAAACACCATATATTTT
. | once | TRBJ2-7 | TRBV5-1 | CASSQGPFGTVLEQYF | TGCGCCAGCAGCCAGGGACCGTTTGGGACGGTACTCGAGCAGTACTTC
. | . | TRBJ1-1 | TRBV11-2 | CASSMRTEAFF | TGTGCCAGCAGCATGAGGACTGAAGCTTTCTTT
TRBD1 | . | TRBJ2-2 | TRBV2 | CASSEGETGLAGELFF | TGTGCCAGCAGTGAAGGGGAGACAGGGCTGGCCGGGGAGCTGTTTTTT
TRBD2 | . | TRBJ2-1 | TRBV7-3 | CASSLHGGAGNNEQFF | TGTGCCAGCAGCTTACACGGGGGGGCGGGAAACAATGAGCAGTTCTTC
TRBD2 | . | TRBJ2-2 | TRBV5-1 | CASSPGTSGRTGELFF | TGCGCCAGCAGCCCGGGGACTAGCGGGAGAACCGGGGAGCTGTTTTTT
TRBD1 | once | TRBJ2-7 | TRBV5-4 | CASSADRREQYF | TGTGCCAGCAGCGCGGACAGGCGCGAGCAGTACTTC
. | once | TRBJ2-1 | TRBV18 | CASSPGSYNEQFF | TGTGCCAGCTCACCGGGATCCTACAATGAGCAGTTCTTC
. | . | TRBJ2-7 | TRBV6-6 | CASSALYEQYF | TGTGCCAGCAGTGCTCTCTACGAGCAGTACTTC
. | . | TRBJ1-2 | TRBV29-1 | CSVEKVGDGYTF | TGCAGCGTTGAAAAAGTGGGGGATGGCTACACCTTC
. | . | TRBJ2-3 | TRBV7-8 | CASSLRWSGRLSGTDTQYF | TGTGCCAGCAGCTTAAGGTGGTCAGGGAGACTCTCCGGCACAGATACGCAGTATTTT
. | few | TRBJ1-2 | TRBV2 | CAWGGYGYTF | TGTGCCTGGGGGGGCTATGGCTACACCTTC
TRBD1 | . | TRBJ1-6 | TRBV6-5 | CASSWTGGYNSPLHF | TGTGCCAGCAGTTGGACAGGGGGCTATAATTCACCCCTCCACTTT
. | . | TRBJ1-1 | TRBV7-3 | CASSLTSDKNTEAFF | TGTGCCAGCAGCTTAACGTCGGACAAGAACACTGAAGCTTTCTTT
. | . | TRBJ2-7 | TRBV28 | CASSGMGGLLGYEQYF | TGTGCCAGCAGTGGGATGGGGGGACTTCTGGGCTACGAGCAGTACTTC
. | . | TRBJ2-5 | TRBV19 | CASSIEGGTQYF | TGTGCCAGTAGTATAGAGGGTGGGACCCAGTACTTC
. | . | TRBJ1-5 | TRBV6-1 | CASSGRGDSNQPQHF | TGTGCCAGCAGTGGCCGGGGTGATAGCAATCAGCCCCAGCATTTT
. | . | TRBJ2-2 | TRBV5-1 | CASSLGDLARTGELFF | TGCGCCAGCAGCTTGGGCGACTTAGCCCGAACCGGGGAGCTGTTTTTT
. | . | TRBJ2-7 | TRBV7-9 | CASSSQGYEQYF | TGTGCCAGCAGCTCACAGGGTTACGAGCAGTACTTC
. | once | TRBJ2-7 | TRBV27 | CASRQWGRGEQYF | TGTGCCAGCCGCCAGTGGGGGCGCGGCGAGCAGTACTTC
. | . | TRBJ1-5 | TRBV7-2 | CASSLGGHPNQPQHF | TGTGCCAGCAGCTTAGGGGGACACCCCAATCAGCCCCAGCATTTT
TRBD2 | . | TRBJ2-1 | TRBV5-6 | CASSRARKLAEIYNEQFF | TGTGCCAGCAGCCGAGCCAGGAAACTAGCGGAGATATACAATGAGCAGTTCTTC
TRBD2 | . | TRBJ2-7 | TRBV13 | CASSKRTSGSLYEQYF | TGTGCCAGCAGCAAAAGGACTAGCGGGTCCCTCTACGAGCAGTACTTC
. | few | TRBJ2-7 | TRBV7-3 | CASSLGTQYEQYF | TGTGCCAGCAGCTTAGGGACCCAGTACGAGCAGTACTTC
. | . | TRBJ2-1 | TRBV5-5 | CASSLAGGALGNEQFF | TGTGCCAGCAGCTTGGCCGGAGGGGCGCTCGGCAATGAGCAGTTCTTC
. | . | TRBJ1-1 | TRBV5-4 | CASSSKQGLNTEAFF | TGTGCCAGCAGTTCCAAGCAGGGCTTGAACACTGAAGCTTTCTTT
TRBD1 | . | TRBJ1-1 | TRBV19 | CASWDRNTEAFF | TGTGCCAGCTGGGACAGAAACACTGAAGCTTTCTTT
. | . | TRBJ1-1 | TRBV4-1 | CASRGLLKNTEAFF | TGCGCCAGCAGGGGGTTATTGAAGAACACTGAAGCTTTCTTT
. | . | TRBJ2-3 | TRBV5-4 | CASSFSLITPDTQYF | TGTGCCAGCAGCTTTTCGCTAATCACACCAGATACGCAGTATTTT
TRBD1 | . | TRBJ2-3 | TRBV5-1 | CASIGGAEDTQYF | TGCGCCAGCATAGGGGGCGCGGAAGATACGCAGTATTTT
. | . | TRBJ1-2 | TRBV9 | CASSGGPGGYTF | TGTGCCAGCAGCGGCGGGCCGGGTGGCTACACCTTC
. | . | TRBJ2-7 | TRBV18 | CVSSPGSGAYEQYF | TGTGTCAGCTCACCAGGTTCGGGGGCCTACGAGCAGTACTTC
. | . | TRBJ2-6 | TRBV27 | CASSLAGMRDGANVLTF | TGTGCCAGCAGTTTGGCTGGGATGAGGGATGGGGCCAACGTCCTGACTTTC
TRBD2 | . | TRBJ2-7 | TRBV12-5 | CASGLPWTSGASYEQYF | TGTGCTAGTGGTTTGCCCTGGACTAGCGGGGCCTCCTACGAGCAGTACTTC
. | . | TRBJ1-1 | TRBV6-6 | CASGRSQTGNTEAFF | TGTGCCAGCGGTAGGTCACAGACAGGGAACACTGAAGCTTTCTTT
. | . | TRBJ2-3 | TRBV7-2 | CASSLVGGATQYF | TGTGCCAGCAGCTTAGTTGGCGGAGCTACGCAGTATTTT
TRBD2 | . | TRBJ2-7 | TRBV15 | CATSRDKVAGDREQYF | TGTGCCACCAGCAGAGATAAAGTAGCGGGAGATCGCGAGCAGTACTTC
. | . | TRBJ2-7 | TRBV6-6 | CASSSTSYEQYF | TGTGCCAGCAGTTCCACCTCCTACGAGCAGTACTTC
. | . | TRBJ2-7 | TRBV6-6 | CASRILGRSQYF | TGTGCCAGCAGAATCTTGGGCCGAAGTCAGTACTTC
TRBD2 | . | TRBJ2-1 | TRBV7-2 | CASSVMLAGGWSEQFF | TGTGCCAGCAGCGTAATGCTAGCGGGAGGTTGGAGTGAGCAGTTCTTC
. | . | TRBJ1-6 | TRBV7-9 | CASSLAGFGSPLHF | TGTGCCAGCAGCTTAGCAGGGTTTGGTTCACCCCTCCACTTT
. | once | TRBJ2-1 | TRBV5-6 | CASKRAPSSYNEQFF | TGTGCCAGCAAAAGGGCGCCCAGCTCCTACAATGAGCAGTTCTTC